The present T cell receptor beta chain was sequenced within a study of tumor-infiltrating lymphocytes in primary liver carcinoma. Study-level background: These patients were men and women whose ages were 30 to 69 years.

The source material, about 17-31 mg of unsorted bulk tissue, was used to co-extract RNA and DNA. Viable tumor cell content exceeded 85% in every tumor sample. Germline CDR1 reads MNHEY; CDR2 reads SVGAGI. The V end was cut by 5 bases, the J end by 5 bases, with 16 bases between. This CDR3 has 14 amino acids. The authors made TCR beta cDNA from around 500 ng total RNA with a constant-region primer. Employing slightly modified ARM-PCR, three nested multiplex PCR rounds were run, and these gave rise to the TCR beta libraries. For about 11 cycles apiece, the opening two PCR rounds ran with TRBV1-TRBV30 forward primers and a C-beta reverse primer. TCRdb reanalysed the multiplex PCR reads using MiXCR and keeps one entry per CDR3 protein. The table shows 150,000 to 200,000 distinct CDR3 sequences, with around four fifths occurring only once. Study-level points and caveats: Significantly greater top-250-clone fractions characterized tumors relative to blood (p = 0.039).

As concerns this clonotype: The antigen is undetermined.

V gene TRBV6-5 combines with J gene TRBJ2-7; weak D call: TRBD2 (6 bases). The receptor was isolated from a man between 40 and 49 years old with primary liver carcinoma and hepatitis B virus infection. Input material: tumor tissue from primary liver carcinoma. CDR3 coding DNA: TGTGCCAGCAGTATGAGCGGGTGTTTCGACGAGCAGTACTTC. This gives the protein CASSMSGCFDEQYF.